The entry below gives a single TCR beta chain sequence along with its context. The V segment lost 5 bases and the J segment 4 bases; nucleotides outside the gene matches: 8. There are 15 residues in the CDR3. Germline CDR1 is MNHEY and CDR2 is SMNVEV (reference sequence). This specimen comes from a study of low-dose radiotherapy and immunotherapy resistance in tumors. Study-wide background: Study patients were administered oral aspirin at 300 mg daily for four cycles from cycle 1 day 1.

Gene-specific TRAV and TRBV primers were used for first-strand cDNA, covering alpha and beta chains. Both a constant-region primer and a V-primer adapter served to amplify TCRs across roughly 22 PCR cycles. Via MiXCR, TCRdb re-called the reads, giving one row per CDR3 protein. Among nearly 60,000 distinct CDR3 sequences listed, around 23% were seen once. Time point in this sample: after trial treatment. Noted treatment: LDRT plus nivolumab, ipilimumab, low-dose cyclophosphamide and aspirin (RACIN trial). Treatment of the donors consisted of nivolumab and ipilimumab (plus aspirin, low-dose cyclophosphamide and low-dose radiotherapy).

The sequenced sample was PBMCs, obtained after low-dose radiotherapy plus immunotherapy. This rearrangement joins TRBV27 to TRBJ2-3, with 8 nucleotides matching TRBD2. The sequence derives from a male donor with prostate cancer. DNA for the CDR3: TGTGCCAGCAGTAGGTCGGGGGGGCGAGCAGATACGCAGTATTTT. As protein: CASSRSGGRADTQYF.